The TCR beta chain described here comes from a study of CD8+ T cells in alopecia areata. Treatment defined: oral pan-JAK inhibitor, 5-10 mg twice daily. Alopecia areata patients gave lesional scalp punch biopsies and peripheral blood samples. The V gene lost 4 bases and the J gene lost 0 bases, with 7 bases spanning the gap. This CDR3 has 13 residues. Germline CDR1 is SGHTA and CDR2 is FQGNSA. cDNA prepared by RNA extraction and subsequent reverse transcription served as the template for sequencing. Repertoires were generated with immunoSEQ multiplex PCR, while TCRdb's copy carries only in-frame clones and drops some. The sample shows 200,000 to 250,000 clones, 64% of them seen only once.

Sequencing was performed on CD4+ T cells sorted from blood, taken at week 4, from a patient treated with tofacitinib. The chain joins TRBV7-2 to TRBJ2-7, with D unclear. This TCR was sampled from a human donor with alopecia areata. CDR3 coding DNA: TGTGCCAGCAGCTCCCCAGTCTCCTACGAGCAGTACTTC. This gives the protein CASSSPVSYEQYF.